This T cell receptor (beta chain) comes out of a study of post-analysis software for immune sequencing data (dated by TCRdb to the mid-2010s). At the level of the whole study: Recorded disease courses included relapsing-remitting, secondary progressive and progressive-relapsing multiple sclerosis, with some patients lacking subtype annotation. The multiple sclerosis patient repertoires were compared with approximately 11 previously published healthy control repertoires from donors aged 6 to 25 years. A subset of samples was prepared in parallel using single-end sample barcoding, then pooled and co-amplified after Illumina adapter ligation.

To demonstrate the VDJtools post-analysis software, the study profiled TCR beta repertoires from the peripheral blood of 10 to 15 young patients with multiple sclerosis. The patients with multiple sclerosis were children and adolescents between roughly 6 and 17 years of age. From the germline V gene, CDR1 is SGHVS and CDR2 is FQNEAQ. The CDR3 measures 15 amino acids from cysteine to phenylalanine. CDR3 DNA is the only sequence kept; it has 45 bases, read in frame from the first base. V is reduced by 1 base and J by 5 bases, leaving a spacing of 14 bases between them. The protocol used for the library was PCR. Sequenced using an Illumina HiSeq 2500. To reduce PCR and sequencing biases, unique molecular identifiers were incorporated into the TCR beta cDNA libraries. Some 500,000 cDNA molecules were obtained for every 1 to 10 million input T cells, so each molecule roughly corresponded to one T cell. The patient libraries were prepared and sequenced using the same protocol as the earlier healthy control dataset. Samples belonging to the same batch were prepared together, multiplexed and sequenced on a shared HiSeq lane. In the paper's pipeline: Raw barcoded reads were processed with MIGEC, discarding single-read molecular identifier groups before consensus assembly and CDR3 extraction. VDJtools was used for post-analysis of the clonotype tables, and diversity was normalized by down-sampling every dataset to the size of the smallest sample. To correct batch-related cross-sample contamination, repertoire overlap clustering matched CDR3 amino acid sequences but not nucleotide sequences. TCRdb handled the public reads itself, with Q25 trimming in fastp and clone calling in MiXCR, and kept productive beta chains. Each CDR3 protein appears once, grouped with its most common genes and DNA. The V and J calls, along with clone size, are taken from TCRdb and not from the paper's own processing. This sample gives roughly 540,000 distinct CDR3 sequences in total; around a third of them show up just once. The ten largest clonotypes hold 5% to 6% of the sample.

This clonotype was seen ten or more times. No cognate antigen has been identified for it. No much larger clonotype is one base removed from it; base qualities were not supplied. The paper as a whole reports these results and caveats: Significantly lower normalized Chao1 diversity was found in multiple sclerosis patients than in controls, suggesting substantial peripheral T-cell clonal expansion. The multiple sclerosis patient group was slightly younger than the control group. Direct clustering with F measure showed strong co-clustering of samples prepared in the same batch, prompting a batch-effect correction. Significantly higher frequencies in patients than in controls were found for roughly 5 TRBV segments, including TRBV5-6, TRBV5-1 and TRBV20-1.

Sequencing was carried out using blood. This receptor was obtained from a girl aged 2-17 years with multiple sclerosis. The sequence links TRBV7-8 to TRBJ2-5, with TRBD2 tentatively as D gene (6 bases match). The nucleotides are TGTGCCAGCAGCTTAGAGGCACTAGCCCGGGAGACCCAGTACTTC. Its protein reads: CASSLEALARETQYF.